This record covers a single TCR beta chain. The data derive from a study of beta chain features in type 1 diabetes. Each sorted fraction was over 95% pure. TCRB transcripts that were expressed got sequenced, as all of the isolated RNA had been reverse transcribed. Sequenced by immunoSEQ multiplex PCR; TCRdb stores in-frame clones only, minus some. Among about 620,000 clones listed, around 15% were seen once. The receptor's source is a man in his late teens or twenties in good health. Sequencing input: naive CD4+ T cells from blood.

CDR3 region: CASSSGMREVYNEQFF. The DNA for the CDR3 is TGTGCCAGCAGTTCTGGGATGCGGGAGGTCTACAATGAGCAGTTCTTC. This chain uses TRBV7-2 with TRBJ2-1, with 8 bases that match TRBD2. V gave up 6 bases and J gave up 3 bases; unmatched junction bases: 10. CDR1 SGHTA and CDR2 FQGNSA come from the germline V gene. CDR3 size: 16 residues.